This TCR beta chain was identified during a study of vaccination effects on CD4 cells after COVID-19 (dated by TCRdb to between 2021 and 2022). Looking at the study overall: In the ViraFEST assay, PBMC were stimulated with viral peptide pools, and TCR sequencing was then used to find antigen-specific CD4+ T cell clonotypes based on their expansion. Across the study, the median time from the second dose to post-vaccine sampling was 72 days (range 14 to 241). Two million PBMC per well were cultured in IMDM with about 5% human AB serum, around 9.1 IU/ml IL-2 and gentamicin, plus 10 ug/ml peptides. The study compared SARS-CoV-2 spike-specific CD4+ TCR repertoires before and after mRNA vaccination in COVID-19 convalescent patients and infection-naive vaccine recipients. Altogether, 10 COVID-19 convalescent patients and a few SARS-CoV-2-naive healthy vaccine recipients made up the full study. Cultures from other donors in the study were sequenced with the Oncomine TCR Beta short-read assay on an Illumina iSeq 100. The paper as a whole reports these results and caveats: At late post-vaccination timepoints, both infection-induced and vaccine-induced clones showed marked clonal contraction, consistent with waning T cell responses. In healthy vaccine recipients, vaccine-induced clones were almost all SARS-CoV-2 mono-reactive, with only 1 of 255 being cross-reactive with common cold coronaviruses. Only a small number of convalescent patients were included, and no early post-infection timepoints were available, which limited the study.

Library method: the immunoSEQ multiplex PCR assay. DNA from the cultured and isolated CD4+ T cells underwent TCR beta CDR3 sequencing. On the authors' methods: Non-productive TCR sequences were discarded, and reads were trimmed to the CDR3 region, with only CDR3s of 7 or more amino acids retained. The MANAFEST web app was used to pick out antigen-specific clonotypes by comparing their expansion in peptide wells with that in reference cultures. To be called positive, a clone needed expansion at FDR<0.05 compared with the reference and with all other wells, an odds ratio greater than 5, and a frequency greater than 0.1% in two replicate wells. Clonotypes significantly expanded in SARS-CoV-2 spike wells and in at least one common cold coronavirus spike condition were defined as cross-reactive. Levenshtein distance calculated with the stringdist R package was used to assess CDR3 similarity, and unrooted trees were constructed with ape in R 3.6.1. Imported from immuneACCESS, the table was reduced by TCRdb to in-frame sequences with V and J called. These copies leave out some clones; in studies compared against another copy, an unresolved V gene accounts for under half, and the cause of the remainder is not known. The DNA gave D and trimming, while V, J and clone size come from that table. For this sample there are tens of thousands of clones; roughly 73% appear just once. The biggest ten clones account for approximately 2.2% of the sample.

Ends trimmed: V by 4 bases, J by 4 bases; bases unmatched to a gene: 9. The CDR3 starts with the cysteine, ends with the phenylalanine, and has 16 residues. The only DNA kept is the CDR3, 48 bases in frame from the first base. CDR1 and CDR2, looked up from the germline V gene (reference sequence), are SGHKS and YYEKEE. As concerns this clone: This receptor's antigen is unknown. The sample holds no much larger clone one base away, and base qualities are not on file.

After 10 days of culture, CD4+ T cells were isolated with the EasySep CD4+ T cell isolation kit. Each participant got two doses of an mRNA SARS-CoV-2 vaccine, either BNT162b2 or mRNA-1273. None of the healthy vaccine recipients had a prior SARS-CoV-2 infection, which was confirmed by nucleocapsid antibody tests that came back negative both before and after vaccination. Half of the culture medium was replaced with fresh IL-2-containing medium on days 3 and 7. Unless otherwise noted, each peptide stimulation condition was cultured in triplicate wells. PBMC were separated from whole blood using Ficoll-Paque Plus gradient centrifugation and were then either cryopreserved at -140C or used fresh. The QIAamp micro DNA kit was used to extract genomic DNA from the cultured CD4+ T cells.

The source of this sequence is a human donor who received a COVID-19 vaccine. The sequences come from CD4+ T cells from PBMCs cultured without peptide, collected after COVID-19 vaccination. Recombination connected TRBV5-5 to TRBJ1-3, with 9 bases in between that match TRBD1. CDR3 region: CASSKEQGASGNTIYF. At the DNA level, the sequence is TGTGCCAGCAGCAAGGAACAGGGGGCGTCGGGAAACACCATATATTTT.